This T cell receptor beta chain was recovered during a study of vaccination effects on CD4 cells after COVID-19. Overall study: After the second dose, samples were taken at median day 72.

CDR3 size: 13 residues. The V gene's germline CDR1 is MDHEN and CDR2 SYDVKM. V lost 6 bases to trimming and J lost 8 bases, with 16 bases between them. At the end of less than 12 days of culture, CD4+ T cells were isolated. Participants got two doses of BNT162b2 or mRNA-1273 vaccine. This clone was seen just once. No antigen is known for it. Some clones are missing from TCRdb's copy, which holds only in-frame ones; the method was immunoSEQ multiplex PCR. Of 45,000 to 65,000 clones listed, just under 80% are singletons. The chain has TRBV28 and TRBJ1-2; D is unresolved. The receptor comes from a human donor who received a COVID-19 vaccine. The source material was CD4+ T cells from PBMCs cultured without peptide, sampled after COVID-19 vaccination. The CDR3 region has the DNA TGTGCCAGCAGCCCCAACACCGGTAGGGGCTACACCTTC. It codes for CASSPNTGRGYTF.